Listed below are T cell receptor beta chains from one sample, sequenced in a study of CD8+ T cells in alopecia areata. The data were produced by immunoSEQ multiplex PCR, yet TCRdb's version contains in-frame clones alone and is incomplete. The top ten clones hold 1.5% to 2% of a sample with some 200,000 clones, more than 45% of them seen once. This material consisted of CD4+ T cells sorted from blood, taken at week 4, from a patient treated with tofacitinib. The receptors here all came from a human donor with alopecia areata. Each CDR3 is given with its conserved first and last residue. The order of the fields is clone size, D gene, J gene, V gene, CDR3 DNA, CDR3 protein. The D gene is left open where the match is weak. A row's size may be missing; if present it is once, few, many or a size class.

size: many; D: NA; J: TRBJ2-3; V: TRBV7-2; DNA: TGTGCCAGCAGCTTAGATCCCAGAACAGATACGCAGTATTTT; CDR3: CASSLDPRTDTQYF
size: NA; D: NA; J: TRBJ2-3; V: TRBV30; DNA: TGTGCCTGGACACACAGGGGACTTACTCCAGATACGCAGTATTTT; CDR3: CAWTHRGLTPDTQYF
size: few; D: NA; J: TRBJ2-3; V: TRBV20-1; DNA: TGCAGTGCTAAGACAGATACGCAGTATTTT; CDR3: CSAKTDTQYF
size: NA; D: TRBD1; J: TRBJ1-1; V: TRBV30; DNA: TGTGCCGGGGACAGGGATAACACTGAAGCTTTCTTT; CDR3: CAGDRDNTEAFF
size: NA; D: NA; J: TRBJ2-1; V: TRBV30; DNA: TGTGCCTGGAGTGTAACCGGGGGATACAATGAGCAGTTCTTC; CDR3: CAWSVTGGYNEQFF
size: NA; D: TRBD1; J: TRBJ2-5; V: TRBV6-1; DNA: TGTGCCAGCAGTGACCCCATTGCGACAGGGATGGGAGAGACCCAGTACTTC; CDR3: CASSDPIATGMGETQYF
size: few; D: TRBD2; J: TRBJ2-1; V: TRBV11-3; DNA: TGTGCCAGCAGCGCCTCGGGGACTACGTTTGATGAGCAGTTCTTC; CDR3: CASSASGTTFDEQFF
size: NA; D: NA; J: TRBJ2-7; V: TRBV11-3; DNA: TGTGCCAGCAGTCCTGCCTCCTACGAGCAGTACTTC; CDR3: CASSPASYEQYF
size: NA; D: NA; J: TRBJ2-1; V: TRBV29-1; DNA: TGCAGCGTTGAGATGGGGGGCTCCTACAATGAGCAGTTCTTC; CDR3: CSVEMGGSYNEQFF
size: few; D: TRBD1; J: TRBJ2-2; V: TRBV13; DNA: TGTGCCAGCAGCCCCCCCCTGGACAGGGGAAAATCCGGGGAGCTGTTTTTT; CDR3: CASSPPLDRGKSGELFF
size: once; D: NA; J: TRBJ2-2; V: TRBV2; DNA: TGTGCCAGCATGGGGACTTCTAACACCGGGGAGCTGTTTTTT; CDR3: CASMGTSNTGELFF
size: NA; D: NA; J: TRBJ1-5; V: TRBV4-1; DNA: TGCGCCAGCAGCCAAGATGACAGTTATAGCAATCAGCCCCAGCATTTT; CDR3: CASSQDDSYSNQPQHF
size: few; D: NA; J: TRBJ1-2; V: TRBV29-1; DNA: TGCAGCGCCCCCGTACAGCCCACTGGCTACACCTTC; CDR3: CSAPVQPTGYTF
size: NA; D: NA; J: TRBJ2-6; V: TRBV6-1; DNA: TGTGCCAGCAATCCACGTAGCTCTGGGGCCAACGTCCTGACTTTC; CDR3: CASNPRSSGANVLTF
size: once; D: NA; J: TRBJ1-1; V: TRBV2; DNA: TGTGCCAGCAGTGAAGCGATTGGCACGAACACTGAAGCTTTCTTT; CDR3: CASSEAIGTNTEAFF
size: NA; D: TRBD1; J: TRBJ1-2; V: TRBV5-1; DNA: TGCGCCAGCAGCAGCACAGGGGGCCAGAACTATGGCTACACCTTC; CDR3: CASSSTGGQNYGYTF
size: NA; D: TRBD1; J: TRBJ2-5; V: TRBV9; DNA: TGTGCCAGCAGCCCCCAGCTAGGACAGGGTGTACAGACCCAGTACTTC; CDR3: CASSPQLGQGVQTQYF
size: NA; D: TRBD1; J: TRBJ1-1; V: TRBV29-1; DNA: TGCAGCGCCAAAACAGGGGGGGGTACTGAAGCTTTCTTT; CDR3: CSAKTGGGTEAFF
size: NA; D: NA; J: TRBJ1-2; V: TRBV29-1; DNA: TGCAGCGTTGAAGGGTCAGTAAGCAACTATGGCTACACCTTC; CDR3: CSVEGSVSNYGYTF
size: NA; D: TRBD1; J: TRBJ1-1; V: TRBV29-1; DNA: TGCAGCGTTTCGGGACAGGCGAGCGGAGCTTTCTTT; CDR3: CSVSGQASGAFF
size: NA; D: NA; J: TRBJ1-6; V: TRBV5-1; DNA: TGCGCCAGCAGCTTGGGTTTAGAGTTTAATTCACCCCTCCACTTT; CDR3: CASSLGLEFNSPLHF
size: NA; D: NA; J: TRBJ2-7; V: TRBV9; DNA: TGTGCCAGCAGCCCCGGGTTCAGCTCCTACGAGCAGTACTTC; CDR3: CASSPGFSSYEQYF
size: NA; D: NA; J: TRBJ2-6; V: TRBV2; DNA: TGTGCCAGCAGTGTGTCGGGGGGCGCCCCGTCTGGGGCCAACGTCCTGACTTTC; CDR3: CASSVSGGAPSGANVLTF
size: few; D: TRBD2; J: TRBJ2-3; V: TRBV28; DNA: TGTGCCAGCAGCCCCCGGGGCGGGGGGGCCGGACGCACAGATACGCAGTATTTT; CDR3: CASSPRGGGAGRTDTQYF
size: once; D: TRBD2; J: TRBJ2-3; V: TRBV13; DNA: TGTGCCAGCAGCCACATCGGGACTAGCGGTGTGGTCGGCACAGATACGCAGTATTTT; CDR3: CASSHIGTSGVVGTDTQYF
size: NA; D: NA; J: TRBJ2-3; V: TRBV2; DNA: TGTGCCAGCAGTGAAGCTACTAGTAGGGTCACAGATACGCAGTATTTT; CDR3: CASSEATSRVTDTQYF
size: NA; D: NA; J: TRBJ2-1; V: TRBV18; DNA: TGTGCCAGCTCACCACCTCGAGGAGGCTGGAATGAGCAGTTCTTC; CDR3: CASSPPRGGWNEQFF
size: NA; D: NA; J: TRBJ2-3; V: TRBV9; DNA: TGTGCCAGCAGCCTCACGACAGGCACAGATACGCAGTATTTT; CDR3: CASSLTTGTDTQYF